One sample yielded the 13 T cell receptor beta chains listed below, sequenced in a study of human versus mouse CDR3 diversity and MHC coevolution (TCRdb year 2017). Library preparation employed the immunoSEQ multiplex PCR assay. As stored in TCRdb, this immuneACCESS dataset retains in-frame rearrangements with V and J assigned. A fraction of the clones does not appear; measured against another copy, unresolved V genes explain less than half of the discrepancy, and the remainder lacks a known reason. Across this sample there are tens of thousands of clones, with 94% seen only once. 18% of the sample rests with the top ten. The sequencing input was naive CD4+ T cells from blood. Per the publication, the cell subset or site label means: CD45RO-negative CD62L-positive naive CD4 T cells. Receptor source: a person between 55 and 70 years old in good health.

This rearrangement joins TRBV6-1 to TRBJ2-3; D perhaps matches TRBD2 (6 bases). This CDR3 contains 16 residues. V was shortened by 4 bases and J by 2 bases, with 16 bases between the two germline ends. Germline assignment: CDR1 MNHNS and CDR2 SASEGT. CDR3 DNA sequence: TGTGCCAGCAGTGCCTCCCGGGACTTCTACACAGATACGCAGTATTTT. Encoded protein: CASSASRDFYTDTQYF.

This chain joins TRBV9 and TRBJ1-4; D not certain. V lost 0 bases and J 5 bases, leaving 14 bases between the germline ends. The germline V gene has CDR1 SGDLS and CDR2 YYNGEE. The CDR3 has 16 residues. Written as DNA, the CDR3 is TGTGCCAGCAGCGTAGCAGTCGGACGCGGGAATGAAAAACTGTTTTTT. Its protein product is CASSVAVGRGNEKLFF.

The V call is TRBV19, the J call TRBJ2-7; TRBD2 might be the D (6 bases). Trimming removed 1 base at V and 0 bases at J, with 13 bases between. The CDR3 is 16 residues long. Germline values: CDR1 LNHDA, CDR2 SQIVND (reference sequence). DNA for the CDR3: TGTGCCAGTAGTATAGGGCAGCCCGGGAGCTCCTACGAGCAGTACTTC. Residues: CASSIGQPGSSYEQYF. Based on the CDR3 plus reference TRBV19 and TRBJ2-7, the full variable domain is DGGITQSPKYLFRKEGQNVTLSCEQNLNHDAMYWYRQDPGQGLRLIYYSQIVNDFQKGDIAEGYSVSREKKESFPLTVTSAQKNPTAFYLCASSIGQPGSSYEQYFGPGTRLTVT.

This rearrangement joins TRBV6-5 to TRBJ2-3; 12 bases line up with TRBD1. V was clipped by 2 bases and J by 8 bases; unmatched bases: 8. The germline V gene has CDR1 MNHEY and CDR2 SVGAGI. This CDR3 has 16 amino acids. The CDR3 reads CASSYGGTGGLATQYF. The CDR3 region has the DNA TGTGCCAGCAGTTACGGAGGGACAGGGGGCTTGGCTACGCAGTATTTT.

V gene TRBV18 combines with J gene TRBJ2-5; the match to TRBD1 covers 7 bases. The CDR3 runs 15 residues. Unmatched junction bases numbered 3, after V lost 1 base and J lost 1 base. From germline, CDR1 is KGHSH and CDR2 LQKENI. The CDR3 protein is CASSPQGASQETQYF. The DNA of the CDR3 is TGTGCCAGCTCACCACAGGGGGCGTCCCAAGAGACCCAGTACTTC. The whole variable domain, filled in from reference TRBV18 and TRBJ2-5, reads NAGVMQNPRHLVRRRGQEARLRCSPMKGHSHVYWYRQLPEEGLKFMVYLQKENIIDESGMPKERFSAEFPKEGPSILRIQQVVRGDSAAYFCASSPQGASQETQYFGPGTRLLVL.

The chain has TRBV2 and TRBJ2-1, with D unclear. Germline lookup yields CDR1 SNHLY and CDR2 FYNNEI. The V and J ends lost 4 bases and 4 bases respectively, with 17 bases between them. This CDR3 contains 16 residues. The CDR3 region is CASSGSRVLIYNEQFF. In nucleotides, the CDR3 is TGTGCCAGCAGTGGATCTCGTGTTCTAATATACAATGAGCAGTTCTTC.

This sequence joins TRBV18 and TRBJ2-5; no firm D call. CDR1 KGHSH and CDR2 LQKENI come from the germline V gene. CDR3 length equals 12 residues. V was clipped by 4 bases and J by 0 bases, with 3 bases between them. CDR3 in amino acids: CASSRDQETQYF. CDR3 nucleotides: TGTGCCAGCTCACGCGACCAAGAGACCCAGTACTTC.

V gene TRBV4-1 combines with J gene TRBJ2-6; TRBD1 matches 9 bases. CDR1 and CDR2 (germline): MGHRA, YSYEKL. CDR3 length: 21 residues. The ends lost 0 bases at V and 0 bases at J; junction bases unmatched: 12. The CDR3 sequence: CASSQDRGAGTGSSGANVLTF. CDR3 DNA: TGCGCCAGCAGCCAAGATCGAGGAGCCGGGACAGGGAGCTCTGGGGCCAACGTCCTGACTTTC.

The rearrangement uses TRBV6-5 and TRBJ1-2; D is unresolved. CDR1 and CDR2 from the germline V gene are MNHEY and SVGAGI. Trimming shortened V by 2 bases and J by 4 bases, and 11 bases separated the two germline ends. CDR3 size: 14 residues. As DNA, the CDR3 is TGTGCCAGCAGTTACGGTCCAGGCACCTATGGCTACACCTTC. This sequence encodes CASSYGPGTYGYTF.

This chain joins TRBV6-1 and TRBJ2-1; 10 bases are shared with TRBD1. The CDR3 sequence is 15 residues long. Germline CDR1 is MNHNS and CDR2 is SASEGT. The V and J ends lost 8 bases and 9 bases, in that order; junction bases with no gene match: 13. CDR3 residues: CASDLTGTGESEQFF. CDR3 nucleotide sequence: TGTGCCAGCGATCTTACCGGGACAGGGGAGTCTGAGCAGTTCTTC.

V and J are TRBV27 and TRBJ2-3; 10 bases are a match to TRBD2. Germline CDR1 and CDR2: MNHEY and SMNVEV (reference sequence). The CDR3 sequence is 15 residues long. Losses at the gene ends were 4 bases for V and 4 bases for J; bases not matched to a gene: 5. CDR3 nucleotide sequence: TGTGCCAGCAGTTCCCTAGCGGGAGTCCCAGATACGCAGTATTTT. It specifies CASSSLAGVPDTQYF.

The chain recombines TRBV5-1 with TRBJ2-3; TRBD1 matches at 11 bases. The germline V gene has CDR1 SGHRS and CDR2 YFSETQ. The CDR3 covers 15 residues. V lost 4 bases and J lost 4; bases outside the gene matches: 5. In DNA form, the CDR3 reads TGCGCCAGCAGCCTAGGACAGGGGGCGCCAGATACGCAGTATTTT. It codes for CASSLGQGAPDTQYF.

This chain joins TRBV19 and TRBJ2-3; 7 bases are a match to TRBD2. The germline V gene encodes CDR1 LNHDA and CDR2 SQIVND (reference sequence). Trimming took 4 bases from V and 8 from J; bases not matched to a gene: 9. This CDR3 region has 14 residues. CDR3 DNA sequence: TGTGCCAGTAGTAGCGGGGGAAGGTCAGGTACGCAGTATTTT. It encodes CASSSGGRSGTQYF.